Below are 17 T cell receptor beta chains sequenced from a single sample in a study of T cells after yellow fever vaccination. TCRdb reprocessed the 5' RACE reads with MiXCR, giving one entry per CDR3 protein. The table includes hundreds of thousands of distinct CDR3 sequences, roughly 21% detected once. The sample in question was PBMCs, obtained 15 days after the yellow fever booster vaccination. These receptors originate from a young man who received the YFV17D yellow fever vaccine.

This clonotype was seen a few times. The chain is built from TRBV20-1 and TRBJ2-1; D perhaps matches TRBD2 (5 bases). Per germline, CDR1 DFQATT and CDR2 SNEGSKA (reference sequence). With 5 bases removed from V and 0 bases from J, the gap between germline ends came to 14 bases. The CDR3 covers 15 residues. CDR3 in amino acids: CSAGGGSSSYNEQFF. The CDR3 nucleotides read TGCAGTGCTGGTGGCGGGTCAAGCTCCTACAATGAGCAGTTCTTC.

This sequence joins TRBV5-1 and TRBJ2-1; TRBD2 agrees at 11 bases. The germline V gene encodes CDR1 SGHRS and CDR2 YFSETQ. The junction had 3 bases not matched to a gene; V was cut back by 0 bases and J by 7 bases. The CDR3 is 15 amino acids. CDR3 DNA sequence: TGCGCCAGCAGCTTGGAACTAGCGGGAGAGAATGAGCAGTTCTTC. This translates into CASSLELAGENEQFF.

The gene calls are TRBV19 and TRBJ2-5, with TRBD2 as a possible D gene (6 bases). The CDR3 sequence is 13 residues long. The germline gives CDR1 LNHDA, CDR2 SQIVND (reference sequence). V lost 7 bases to trimming and J lost 1 base, with 10 bases between them. The CDR3 nucleotides are TGTGCCAGTAATAACGGGGGCCAAGAGACCCAGTACTTC. Its protein product is CASNNGGQETQYF.

The chain joins TRBV19 to TRBJ1-3; D uncertain. CDR1 and CDR2 from the germline V gene are LNHDA and SQIVND (reference sequence). The ends were cut back, 9 bases at V and 4 bases at J, with 7 bases in the middle. The CDR3 is 11 amino acids. The CDR3 spells CASGPGNTIYF. The CDR3 bases are TGTGCCAGCGGACCGGGAAACACCATATATTTT.

The chain is built from TRBV4-3 and TRBJ1-6, with D possibly matching TRBD1 (5 bases). CDR1 is LGHNA, CDR2 YSLEER, per germline. Trimming took off 6 bases at V and 7 bases at J, with 19 bases between the two ends. The CDR3 loop spans 16 amino acids. The CDR3: CASSTEPGLMNSPLHF. The CDR3 DNA reads TGCGCCAGCAGTACTGAACCGGGACTGATGAATTCACCCCTCCACTTT.

The chain employs TRBV7-2 and TRBJ2-1, with D possibly TRBD1 on 6 matching bases. V was trimmed by 5 bases and J by 1 base, leaving 12 bases between them. The CDR3 totals 15 residues. The germline CDR1 and CDR2 sequences are SGHTA and FQGNSA. The CDR3: CASSAAGTSYNEQFF. The CDR3 DNA is TGTGCCAGCAGCGCCGCCGGGACATCCTACAATGAGCAGTTCTTC.

This clonotype was seen only a few times. The chain is built from TRBV12-3 or TRBV12-4 and TRBJ2-4; D possibly matches TRBD1 or TRBD2 (5 bases each). Trimming took off 1 base at V and 8 bases at J, with 15 bases between the two ends. The CDR3 is 15 amino acids. CDR3 protein: CASSLVGGLRDIQYF. In DNA, the CDR3 is TGTGCCAGCAGTTTAGTAGGTGGACTCAGGGACATTCAGTACTTC.

This clonotype was seen a few times. The rearrangement joins TRBV27 to TRBJ2-5, with 8 bases fitting TRBD2. Unmatched junction bases numbered 8, after V lost 4 bases and J lost 4 bases. The CDR3 contains 15 residues. Germline V gene sequence: CDR1 MNHEY, CDR2 SMNVEV (reference sequence). The CDR3 DNA reads TGTGCCAGCAGTTCACCGGGACTAGAAGGAGAGACCCAGTACTTC. Residues: CASSSPGLEGETQYF.

The gene calls are TRBV28 and TRBJ2-2, with 7 bases lining up with TRBD2. Germline V gene lookup returns CDR1 MDHEN and CDR2 SYDVKM. V trimming: 7 bases; J trimming: 6 bases; junction bases outside the gene matches: 5. This CDR3 contains 13 residues. CDR3 DNA sequence: TGTGCCAGCACCTTTACTAGCGCCGGGGAGCTGTTTTTT. Translating it yields CASTFTSAGELFF. Variable domain in full (rest from reference TRBV28 and TRBJ2-2): DVKVTQSSRYLVKRTGEKVFLECVQDMDHENMFWYRQDPGLGLRLIYFSYDVKMKEKGDIPEGYSVSREKKERFSLILESASTNQTSMYLCASTFTSAGELFFGEGSRLTVL.

The V gene is TRBV7-6, the J gene TRBJ2-7; D possibly corresponds to TRBD1 (6 bases). The V end was cut by 3 bases, the J end by 4 bases, with 16 bases between. The germline V gene encodes CDR1 SGHVS and CDR2 FNYEAQ. This CDR3 is built from 15 residues. CDR3 protein: CASSLVSGTSYEQYF. In nucleotides, the CDR3 is TGTGCCAGCAGCTTGGTTTCCGGGACATCGTACGAGCAGTACTTC.

V gene TRBV28 combines with J gene TRBJ2-5; D call uncertain. V was clipped by 3 bases and J by 5 bases, with 13 bases between them. Germline CDR1 MDHEN, CDR2 SYDVKM. The CDR3 runs 14 residues. The CDR3 here is CASSFVSQPETQYF. CDR3 DNA sequence: TGTGCCAGCAGTTTCGTGAGCCAGCCGGAGACCCAGTACTTC.

This clonotype was seen only a few times. This chain uses TRBV20-1 with TRBJ2-5, with TRBD2 matching 7 bases. Per germline, CDR1 DFQATT and CDR2 SNEGSKA (reference sequence). Germline trimming cut 4 bases from V and 2 bases from J; bases unmatched to any gene: 7. The CDR3 has 14 residues. CDR3 sequence reads: CSATTHGRQETQYF. CDR3 nucleotides: TGCAGTGCTACCACCCACGGGAGGCAAGAGACCCAGTACTTC.

This clonotype was seen more than once but under ten times. The chain employs TRBV28 and TRBJ1-4; D possibly corresponds to TRBD1 (6 bases). This CDR3 contains 14 residues. V lost 2 bases and J lost 4, with 8 bases in between. The germline V gene encodes CDR1 MDHEN and CDR2 SYDVKM. The chain's CDR3 is CASSLRGYNEKLFF. The CDR3, as DNA: TGTGCCAGCAGTTTAAGGGGGTATAATGAAAAACTGTTTTTT.

This clonotype was recorded many times. The V and J genes are TRBV12-3 or TRBV12-4 and TRBJ2-7, with 9 nucleotides matching TRBD2. The ends lost 5 bases at V and 1 base at J; junction bases unmatched: 3. The CDR3 runs to 14 residues. The CDR3 loop reads CASSPRGGSYEQYF. The CDR3, as DNA: TGTGCCAGCAGTCCGCGGGGGGGATCCTACGAGCAGTACTTC.

This clonotype was observed a few times. V is TRBV7-2 and J is TRBJ2-1; TRBD1 agrees at 10 bases. V trimming: 0 bases; J trimming: 6 bases; junction bases outside the gene matches: 5. The V gene's germline CDR1 is SGHTA and CDR2 FQGNSA. The CDR3 has 16 residues. The CDR3 here is CASSLALGQGVNEQFF. DNA for the CDR3: TGTGCCAGCAGCTTAGCATTAGGACAGGGGGTCAATGAGCAGTTCTTC.

This clonotype was picked up a small number of times. In nucleotides, the CDR3 is TGTGCCAGCAGCTCAGGACTAGCGCGCGAGCAGTACTTC. Amino acid sequence: CASSSGLAREQYF. This rearrangement joins TRBV7-2 to TRBJ2-7; 9 nucleotides align to TRBD2. The CDR3 is 13 residues long. Losses at the gene ends were 4 bases for V and 6 bases for J; bases not matched to a gene: 4. Germline values: CDR1 SGHTA, CDR2 FQGNSA.

In this sample, this clonotype turned up once. The J gene is TRBJ2-5, the V gene TRBV20-1, with D hard to call. V lost 7 bases and J 1 base, leaving 13 bases between the germline ends. CDR1 is DFQATT, CDR2 SNEGSKA, per germline (reference sequence). The CDR3 extends over 13 amino acids. The CDR3 DNA reads TGCAGTGAATTCCGAGCCAGCCAAGAGACCCAGTACTTC. Protein: CSEFRASQETQYF.